The 14 T cell receptor beta chains in this list originate from one sample, sequenced in a study of blood T cells in healthy people across ages. Together with a sample-barcoded 5' primer, a J-beta primer mix was included in a second PCR lasting about 6 to 11 cycles. TCRdb re-derived calls from the 5' RACE reads in MiXCR, one entry per CDR3 protein. Of around 1,700,000 distinct CDR3 sequences listed, 25% to 30% are singletons. The specimen was blood. The receptors were sampled from a woman in her twenties or thirties in good health.

V is TRBV5-1 and J is TRBJ1-1, with 9 positions matching TRBD1. The length of the CDR3 is 17 residues. The germline gives CDR1 SGHRS, CDR2 YFSETQ. J gave up 1 base and V 2 bases, and 9 bases lay outside the gene matches. The CDR3 DNA is TGCGCCAGCAGCTTCGGGACAGGGTCCCCCGCGAACACTGAAGCTTTCTTT. Residues: CASSFGTGSPANTEAFF.

This clonotype was found many times. This sequence joins TRBV3-1 and TRBJ2-4; D gene unclear. The germline V gene encodes CDR1 LGHDT and CDR2 YNNKEL (reference sequence). The CDR3 consists of 15 residues. V lost 3 bases, J lost 14 bases, and 23 bases lay in between. The CDR3 DNA reads as TGTGCCAGCAGCCAGGGCGTCTCTGGTACCACAAGAGAGTACTTC. This encodes CASSQGVSGTTREYF.

The V call is TRBV12-3 or TRBV12-4, the J call TRBJ2-4, with D possibly matching TRBD2 (5 bases). V shed 6 bases and J shed 6 bases, with 9 bases lying between them. CDR3 length: 12 amino acids. The CDR3, as DNA: TGTGCCAGCAGGGACGAGGGAAACATTCAGTACTTC. It yields the protein CASRDEGNIQYF.

This clonotype was found a few times. This chain joins TRBV28 and TRBJ2-1; D is unclear. V was clipped by 5 bases and J by 7 bases, with 15 bases between them. The CDR3 has 14 amino acids. Germline V CDR1 and CDR2: MDHEN, SYDVKM. CDR3: CASSPSGFKNEQFF. The CDR3 region has the DNA TGTGCCAGCAGTCCCAGTGGCTTCAAAAATGAGCAGTTCTTC.

The chain uses TRBV4-3 and TRBJ2-5; the D is unclear. The CDR3 has 17 amino acids. Germline V gives CDR1 LGHNA, CDR2 YSLEER. The V end was cut by 1 base, the J end by 1 base, with 16 bases between. This CDR3 is CASSQGGSRHLQETQYF. CDR3 nucleotides: TGCGCCAGCAGCCAAGGAGGTAGCAGGCACCTCCAAGAGACCCAGTACTTC.

Regarding this clonotype: One junction end disagrees with the germline gene, perhaps due to a read error. The rearrangement links TRBV12-3 or TRBV12-4 to TRBJ1-5; tentatively, D is TRBD1 (6 bases). The CDR3 is 15 amino acids. CDR3: CAISLATGRGQPQHF. In nucleotides, the CDR3 is TGTGCCATCAGTTTAGCCACAGGGAGGGGTCAGCCCCAGCATTTT.

This clonotype has just a few counts. The chain joins TRBV12-3 or TRBV12-4 to TRBJ2-3, with 11 bases identical to TRBD2. With V trimmed by 5 bases and J by 4 bases, 11 bases remained unmatched. This CDR3 has 17 residues. The CDR3 DNA reads as TGTGCCAGCAGTCGTAGCGGGGGGGCCTTTCCGGCAGATACGCAGTATTTT. Encoded protein: CASSRSGGAFPADTQYF.

With respect to this clonotype: Being one base from a much bigger clone, this may be a read error. The V and J genes are TRBV4-2 and TRBJ1-2; D unclear. The CDR3 spans 14 residues. V lost 4 bases and J lost 2, with 11 bases in between. Germline V gene sequence: CDR1 LGHNA, CDR2 YNFKEQ. The CDR3 reads CASSPGISNYGYTF. The CDR3 DNA sequence: TGTGCCAGCAGCCCCGGGATATCGAACTATGGCTACACCTTC.

This clonotype was observed a few times. The genes are TRBV7-2 and TRBJ2-2, with D maybe TRBD2 (5 bases). V was trimmed by 5 bases and J by 7 bases, leaving 17 bases between them. This CDR3 has 15 residues. CDR1 and CDR2 from the germline V gene are SGHTA and FQGNSA. The CDR3 region is CASSPALGVVGELFF. In DNA, the CDR3 is TGTGCCAGCAGCCCAGCCTTGGGAGTGGTCGGGGAGCTGTTTTTT.

This chain connects TRBV5-6 to TRBJ2-2; D is ambiguous. The CDR3 sequence is 12 residues long. The germline CDR1 and CDR2 sequences are SGHDT and YYEEEE. The V end was cut by 7 bases, the J end by 9 bases, with 13 bases between. CDR3 loop: CASRPAARELFF. The CDR3 DNA sequence: TGTGCCAGCCGCCCCGCTGCCAGGGAGCTGTTTTTT.

The chain joins TRBV20-1 to TRBJ2-3, with TRBD1 matching 7 bases. Germline assignment: CDR1 DFQATT and CDR2 SNEGSKA (reference sequence). CDR3 length equals 14 residues. J gave up 2 bases and V 6 bases, and 8 bases lay outside the gene matches. DNA of the CDR3: TGCAGTGCCTCTGAGACAGGGTACACAGATACGCAGTATTTT. Its protein product is CSASETGYTDTQYF.

A remark on this clonotype: A read error is possible here, since a much larger clone lies one base away. No conserved phenylalanine or tryptophan is present at the end of the CDR3, so a read error is the likely explanation. This chain joins TRBV7-9 and TRBJ2-3; D unclear. Germline loops: CDR1 SEHNR, CDR2 FQNEAQ (reference sequence). This CDR3 is built from 12 residues. Trimming took 4 bases from V and 5 from J, leaving 7 bases between them. This CDR3 reads CASSSQEDTQYS. CDR3 nucleotides: TGTGCCAGCAGCTCCCAGGAAGATACGCAGTATTCT.

This rearrangement joins TRBV7-2 to TRBJ2-1, with D tentatively TRBD2 (5 bases). Trimming left V 8 bases short and J 0 bases short, with 11 bases between. CDR3 length: 14 amino acids. CDR1 is SGHTA and CDR2 is FQGNSA in the germline V gene. The chain's CDR3 is CASGGWSSYNEQFF. CDR3 nucleotide sequence: TGTGCCAGCGGCGGGTGGAGCTCCTACAATGAGCAGTTCTTC. The complete variable domain, with remaining parts taken from reference TRBV7-2 and TRBJ2-1, reads GAGVSQSPSNKVTEKGKDVELRCDPISGHTALYWYRQSLGQGLEFLIYFQGNSAPDKSGLPSDRFSAERTGGSVSTLTIQRTQQEDSAVYLCASGGWSSYNEQFFGPGTRLTVL.

The chain combines TRBV30 with TRBJ2-6; no definite D call. This CDR3 has 13 amino acids. The germline gives CDR1 GTSNPN, CDR2 SVGIG (reference sequence). The V and J ends lost 4 bases and 4 bases respectively, with 8 bases between them. The CDR3 DNA reads as TGTGCCTGGAATCTGCCCGGGGCCAACGTCCTGACTTTC. It is translated as CAWNLPGANVLTF.